The clone carrying this T cell receptor beta chain was seen more than once but under ten times. The sample comes from a study of cytotoxic CD8 clonotypes in ibrutinib-treated CLL. Study-level background: Averaging across samples gave roughly 260,000 productive templates and around 90,000 productive rearrangements.

Profiled with immunoSEQ multiplex PCR; TCRdb holds only in-frame clones, not every one. The sample holds just under 70,000 clones, more than 60% seen once. The CDR3 is 15 residues long. V lost 3 bases and J 6 bases, leaving 14 bases between the germline ends. Germline V lookup: CDR1 KGHSH, CDR2 LQKENI. The J gene is TRBJ2-2, the V gene TRBV18, with D perhaps matching TRBD1 or TRBD2 (6 bases each). The receptor was derived from a human donor with chronic lymphocytic leukemia. The sample here was PBMCs, taken after 12 months of ibrutinib treatment. CDR3 DNA: TGTGCCAGCTCACCGTGGCAGGGGAGGTCCGGGGAGCTGTTTTTT. Translating gives CASSPWQGRSGELFF. The entire variable domain, with the rest obtained from reference TRBV18 and TRBJ2-2, is as follows: NAGVMQNPRHLVRRRGQEARLRCSPMKGHSHVYWYRQLPEEGLKFMVYLQKENIIDESGMPKERFSAEFPKEGPSILRIQQVVRGDSAAYFCASSPWQGRSGELFFGEGSRLTVL.